The next 27 T cell receptor beta chains were all read from a single sample in a study of cytotoxic CD8 clonotypes in ibrutinib-treated CLL. Generated by immunoSEQ multiplex PCR, the TCRdb table keeps only in-frame clones and is missing some. The sample lists 270,000 or so clones, around 76% occurring once. The sample consisted of PBMCs, taken at disease progression, from a patient treated with ibrutinib. Every receptor here comes from a human donor with chronic lymphocytic leukemia.

V gene TRBV2 combines with J gene TRBJ1-3, with TRBD1 as a possible D gene (6 bases). V dropped 5 bases and J dropped 4 bases, with 15 bases sitting between them. The CDR3 contains 15 residues. Germline V gives CDR1 SNHLY, CDR2 FYNNEI. The DNA of the CDR3 is TGTGCCAGCAGTTTTCCCGGGGGGCGCGGAAACACCATATATTTT. Translation: CASSFPGGRGNTIYF.

This clone was counted between two and nine times. The chain combines TRBV18 with TRBJ1-3; D is unresolved. Germline V gene sequence: CDR1 KGHSH, CDR2 LQKENI. The CDR3 spans 13 residues. V lost 4 bases and J lost 3, with 7 bases in between. CDR3 coding DNA: TGTGCCAGCTCACGGGGTATTGGAAACACCATATATTTT. It is translated as CASSRGIGNTIYF.

As concerns this clone: This sample also contains other DNA sequences that code for the same CDR3. This chain links TRBV6-5 with TRBJ1-1, with D unclear. The V end was cut by 0 bases, the J end by 1 base, with 3 bases between. The CDR3 sequence is 13 residues long. Germline CDR1 MNHEY, CDR2 SVGAGI. CDR3 residues: CASSYSRNTEAFF. The DNA for the CDR3 is TGTGCCAGCAGTTACTCTCGGAACACTGAAGCTTTCTTT.

This clone was observed a few times. The V call is TRBV21-1, the J call TRBJ2-2; TRBD2, the table's D call, lacks a check against the DNA. TRBV21-1 is marked as a pseudogene. The CDR3 extends over 21 amino acids. CDR3 DNA: TGTGCCAGCAGCAAAGTAAGGAACGGGGTCTCCCTACTATTTACCGCCGGGGAGCTGTTTTTT. It is translated as CASSKVRNGVSLLFTAGELFF.

The J gene is TRBJ2-2, the V gene TRBV25-1, with 7 positions matching TRBD2. The CDR3 is 16 residues long. Germline CDR1 reads MGHDK; CDR2 reads SYGVNS. The junction had 17 bases not matched to a gene; V was cut back by 10 bases and J by 6 bases. The CDR3 coding sequence is TGTGCCACCAGGGAGGGCCTTCTTGTGGTACCCGGGGAGCTGTTTTTT. Amino acid sequence: CATREGLLVVPGELFF.

With regard to this clone: A read error may produce the germline difference seen at one junction end. V is TRBV18 and J is TRBJ2-7; tentatively, D is TRBD1 (5 bases). The germline V gene encodes CDR1 KGHSH and CDR2 LQKENI. This CDR3 has 16 amino acids. CDR3 in amino acids: CASSPLPGLGSHEQYF. The CDR3 coding sequence is TGTGCCAGCTCACCACTCCCAGGGCTAGGCTCCCACGAGCAGTACTTC.

The CDR3 spells CASSDSGFSGNTIYF. The CDR3 DNA sequence: TGCGCCAGCAGTGACTCAGGGTTCTCTGGAAACACCATATATTTT. This chain joins TRBV5-1 and TRBJ1-3; TRBD1 might be the D (5 bases). Germline-derived CDR1 and CDR2 are SGHRS and YFSETQ. V was trimmed by 5 bases and J by 0 bases, leaving 12 bases between them. The length of the CDR3 is 15 residues.

J is TRBJ2-1 and V is TRBV9; D is possibly TRBD2 (6 bases). Trimming cost V 0 bases and J 4 bases, with 11 bases left between them. CDR1 SGDLS and CDR2 YYNGEE come from the germline V gene. The CDR3 length is 15 residues. CDR3 loop: CASSVEARGYNEQFF. The CDR3 nucleotides read TGTGCCAGCAGCGTAGAGGCGCGGGGATACAATGAGCAGTTCTTC.

The chain couples TRBV6-5 to TRBJ1-2, with a tentative D call TRBD1 (6 bases). The CDR3 spans 15 residues. The germline V gene has CDR1 MNHEY and CDR2 SVGAGI. V lost 6 bases and J lost 0, with 14 bases in between. The CDR3 reads CASRGGATANYGYTF. The CDR3 nucleotides read TGTGCCAGCAGAGGGGGGGCCACTGCTAACTATGGCTACACCTTC.

The V call is TRBV11-2, the J call TRBJ2-5, with TRBD2 identical over 10 bases. This CDR3 is 14 amino acids long. Germline V gene lookup returns CDR1 SGHAT and CDR2 FQNNGV. V trimming: 4 bases; J trimming: 4 bases; junction bases outside the gene matches: 3. CDR3 nucleotide sequence: TGTGCCAGCAGCTGGAGCGGGGGGGGAGAGACCCAGTACTTC. This codes for CASSWSGGGETQYF.

The chain links TRBV18 to TRBJ1-2, with TRBD1 matching 9 bases. With 3 bases clipped from V and 1 base from J, the junction kept 3 bases outside the gene matches. There are 15 residues in the CDR3. Germline V gene lookup returns CDR1 KGHSH and CDR2 LQKENI. CDR3 sequence (DNA): TGTGCCAGCTCACCCACAGGGGGCGATAACTATGGCTACACCTTC. Its translation is CASSPTGGDNYGYTF.

The rearrangement links TRBV10-3 to TRBJ2-3; 7 bases align to TRBD2. With 6 bases clipped from V and 2 bases from J, the junction kept 14 bases outside the gene matches. The CDR3 is made up of 17 amino acids. Germline CDR1 and CDR2: ENHRY and SYGVKD. The CDR3 reads CAIRKASGSSFTDTQYF. The CDR3, as DNA: TGTGCCATCAGGAAGGCTAGCGGATCCTCCTTCACAGATACGCAGTATTTT.

A single count supports this clone. V gene TRBV9 combines with J gene TRBJ2-1, with D unresolved. CDR3 size: 13 residues. Trimming took 0 bases from V and 7 from J, leaving 8 bases between them. Germline V gene sequence: CDR1 SGDLS, CDR2 YYNGEE. The CDR3 reads CASSVGVRNEQFF. CDR3 DNA sequence: TGTGCCAGCAGCGTAGGGGTACGGAATGAGCAGTTCTTC.

This sequence joins TRBV14 and TRBJ2-7; 13 bases are shared with TRBD2. This CDR3 has 15 amino acids. Per germline, CDR1 SGHDN and CDR2 FVKESK. J lost 3 bases, V lost 4 bases, and 3 bases had no gene match. CDR3 loop: CASSPTSGRSYEQYF. In DNA, the CDR3 is TGTGCCAGCAGCCCGACTAGCGGGAGGAGCTACGAGCAGTACTTC.

This clone has just a few counts. The chain combines TRBV15 with TRBJ2-7; D not certain. Germline V gene sequence: CDR1 LNHNV, CDR2 YYDKDF (reference sequence). The CDR3 spans 13 residues. The V gene lost 4 bases and the J gene lost 3 bases, with 10 bases spanning the gap. CDR3 sequence: CATSNLDHYEQYF. DNA for the CDR3: TGTGCCACCAGCAACTTGGACCACTACGAGCAGTACTTC.

The chain carries TRBV19 and TRBJ2-2; possible D gene TRBD2, 6 bases. V was pared by 5 bases and J by 2 bases, with 12 bases between. Germline CDR1 reads LNHDA; CDR2 reads SQIVND (reference sequence). CDR3 length: 15 residues. This CDR3 reads CASSAAGSNTGELFF. As DNA, the CDR3 is TGTGCCAGTAGTGCTGCGGGGAGTAACACCGGGGAGCTGTTTTTT.

The chain combines TRBV11-2 with TRBJ2-1; the D gene is possibly TRBD1 (5 bases). The CDR3 has 15 residues. Germline loops: CDR1 SGHAT, CDR2 FQNNGV. V dropped 4 bases and J dropped 0 bases, with 10 bases sitting between them. Here the CDR3 DNA reads TGTGCCAGCAGCTCGGCAGGGTCCTCCTACAATGAGCAGTTCTTC. It encodes CASSSAGSSYNEQFF.

Here the CDR3 DNA reads TGTGCCAGCAGCTTAGGGGCGGGGAGCTCCTACAATGAGCAGTTCTTC. The encoded protein is CASSLGAGSSYNEQFF. The chain combines TRBV7-8 with TRBJ2-1, with a weak D call TRBD2 (6 bases). V was clipped by 1 base and J by 0 bases, with 10 bases between them. Germline V gene lookup returns CDR1 SGHVS and CDR2 FQNEAQ. This CDR3 has 16 amino acids.

The chain uses TRBV5-1 and TRBJ2-7; 7 nucleotides agree with TRBD1. Germline lookup yields CDR1 SGHRS and CDR2 YFSETQ. The CDR3 sequence is 13 residues long. Trimming took 6 bases from V and 4 from J; bases not matched to a gene: 7. The CDR3 nucleotides read TGCGCCAGCAACTTTGACAGGGAATACGAGCAGTACTTC. It translates to CASNFDREYEQYF.

The sample holds a few counts of this clone. The chain links TRBV5-1 to TRBJ2-3, with 7 bases identical to TRBD2. The germline V gene has CDR1 SGHRS and CDR2 YFSETQ. The CDR3 runs to 13 residues. V was clipped by 4 bases and J by 14 bases; unmatched bases: 13. The CDR3 nucleotides read TGCGCCAGCAGCCCGGGACTAAGCCCCATCCCGTATTTT. It codes for CASSPGLSPIPYF.

The chain employs TRBV5-8 and TRBJ2-5; tentatively, D is TRBD1 (6 bases). Germline V lookup: CDR1 SGHTS, CDR2 YDEGEE. The CDR3 loop spans 13 amino acids. The V gene lost 0 bases and the J gene lost 5 bases, with 8 bases spanning the gap. The CDR3 sequence: CASSLEGVETQYF. For the CDR3, the DNA is TGTGCCAGCAGCTTGGAGGGGGTGGAGACCCAGTACTTC.

J is TRBJ2-5 and V is TRBV7-9, with 9 bases that match TRBD1. CDR3 length: 15 residues. Germline V gene lookup returns CDR1 SEHNR and CDR2 FQNEAQ (reference sequence). Trimming cost V 7 bases and J 2 bases; bases outside gene matches: 8. CDR3 nucleotide sequence: TGTGCCAGCACCGGGACAGGGTTTCGGCAAGAGACCCAGTACTTC. It is translated as CASTGTGFRQETQYF. Full variable domain (remainder filled in from reference TRBV7-9 and TRBJ2-5): DTGVSQNPRHKITKRGQNVTFRCDPISEHNRLYWYRQTLGQGPEFLTYFQNEAQLEKSRLLSDRFSAERPKGSFSTLEIQRTEQGDSAMYLCASTGTGFRQETQYFGPGTRLLVL.

The genes are TRBV11-2 and TRBJ1-1; D is undetermined. CDR1 SGHAT and CDR2 FQNNGV come from the germline V gene. The CDR3 extends over 13 amino acids. Trimming removed 2 bases from V and 1 base from J, with 5 bases in between. CDR3 DNA sequence: TGTGCCAGCAGCTTAACTGAGAACACTGAAGCTTTCTTT. Its translation is CASSLTENTEAFF.

This chain's CDR3 is CASRGSYGQSYEQYF. For the CDR3, the DNA is TGTGCCAGCAGAGGTTCCTACGGACAGTCCTACGAGCAGTACTTC. The chain recombines TRBV6-5 with TRBJ2-7, with D perhaps TRBD1 (6 bases). Trimming took off 6 bases at V and 1 base at J, with 16 bases between the two ends. Germline CDR1 reads MNHEY; CDR2 reads SVGAGI. This CDR3 spans 15 amino acids.

J is TRBJ1-1 and V is TRBV4-1; no definite D call. Trimming cost V 5 bases and J 7 bases, with 17 bases left between them. The CDR3 runs 14 residues. In germline, CDR1 is MGHRA, CDR2 YSYEKL. The CDR3 DNA follows: TGCGCCAGCAGCAGACTGTCCGCGGGAAATGAAGCTTTCTTT. This codes for CASSRLSAGNEAFF.

This clone appeared a few times. The chain links TRBV27 to TRBJ2-7; TRBD2 might be the D (6 bases). Trimming removed 5 bases from V and 7 bases from J, with 21 bases in between. The CDR3 extends over 15 amino acids. The germline gives CDR1 MNHEY, CDR2 SMNVEV (reference sequence). In DNA, the CDR3 is TGTGCCAGCAGTCTTATTAAGACAGTTGCGGGGGAGCAGTACTTC. This codes for CASSLIKTVAGEQYF.

This chain links TRBV7-2 with TRBJ2-1; D is undetermined. Trimming left V 1 base short and J 10 bases short, with 8 bases between. CDR1 and CDR2 (germline): SGHTA, FQGNSA. The CDR3 contains 12 residues. This chain's CDR3 is CASSLVVGEQFF. Written as DNA, the CDR3 is TGTGCCAGCAGCTTAGTTGTGGGGGAGCAGTTCTTC.